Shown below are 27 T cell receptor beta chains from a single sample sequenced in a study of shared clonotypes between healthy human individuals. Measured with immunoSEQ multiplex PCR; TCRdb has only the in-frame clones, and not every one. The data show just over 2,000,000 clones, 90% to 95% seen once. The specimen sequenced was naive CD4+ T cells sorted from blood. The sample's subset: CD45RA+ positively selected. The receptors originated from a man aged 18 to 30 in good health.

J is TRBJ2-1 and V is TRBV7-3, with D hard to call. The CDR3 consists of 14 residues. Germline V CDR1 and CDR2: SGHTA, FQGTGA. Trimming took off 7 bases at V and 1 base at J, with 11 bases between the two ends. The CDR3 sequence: CASKLQVSYNEQFF. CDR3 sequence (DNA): TGTGCCAGCAAGTTACAAGTTTCCTACAATGAGCAGTTCTTC.

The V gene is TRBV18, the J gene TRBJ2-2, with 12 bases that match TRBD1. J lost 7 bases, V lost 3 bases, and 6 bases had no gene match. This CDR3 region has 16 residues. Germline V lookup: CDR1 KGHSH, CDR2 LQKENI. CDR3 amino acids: CASSPPGQGAIGELFF. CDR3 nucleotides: TGTGCCAGCTCACCCCCGGGACAGGGGGCGATCGGGGAGCTGTTTTTT.

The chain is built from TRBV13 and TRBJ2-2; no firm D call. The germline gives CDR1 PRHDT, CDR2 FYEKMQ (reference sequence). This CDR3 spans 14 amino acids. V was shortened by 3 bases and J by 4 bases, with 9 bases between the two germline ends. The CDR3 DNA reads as TGTGCCAGCAGCTTCATGTCGGGCACCGGGGAGCTGTTTTTT. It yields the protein CASSFMSGTGELFF.

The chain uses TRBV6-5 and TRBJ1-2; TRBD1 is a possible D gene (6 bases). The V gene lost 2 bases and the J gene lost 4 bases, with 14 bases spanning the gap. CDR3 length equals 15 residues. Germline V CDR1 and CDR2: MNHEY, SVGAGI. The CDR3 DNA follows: TGTGCCAGCAGTTACCGGACAGAAGTCGGCTATGGCTACACCTTC. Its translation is CASSYRTEVGYGYTF.

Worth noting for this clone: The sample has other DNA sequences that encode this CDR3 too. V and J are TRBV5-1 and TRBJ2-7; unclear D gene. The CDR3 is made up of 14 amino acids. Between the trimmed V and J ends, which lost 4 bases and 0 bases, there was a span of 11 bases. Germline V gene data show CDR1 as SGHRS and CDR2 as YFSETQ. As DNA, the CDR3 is TGCGCCAGCAGCCGAGGCAGTAGCTCCTACGAGCAGTACTTC. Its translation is CASSRGSSSYEQYF.

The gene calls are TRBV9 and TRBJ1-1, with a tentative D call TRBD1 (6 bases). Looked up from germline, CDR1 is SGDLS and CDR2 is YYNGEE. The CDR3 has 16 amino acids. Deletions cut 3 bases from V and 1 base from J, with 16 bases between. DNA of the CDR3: TGTGCCAGCAGCGGACATTCACAGGGTCCGAACACTGAAGCTTTCTTT. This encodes CASSGHSQGPNTEAFF.

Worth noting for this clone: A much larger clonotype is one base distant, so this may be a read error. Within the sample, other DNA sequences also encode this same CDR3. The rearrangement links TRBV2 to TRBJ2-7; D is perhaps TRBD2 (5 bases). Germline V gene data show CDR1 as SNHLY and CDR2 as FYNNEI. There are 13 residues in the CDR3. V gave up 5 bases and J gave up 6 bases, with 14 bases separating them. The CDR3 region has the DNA TGTGCCAGCAGTCCCGGACTGGCACGCGAGCAGTACTTC. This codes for CASSPGLAREQYF.

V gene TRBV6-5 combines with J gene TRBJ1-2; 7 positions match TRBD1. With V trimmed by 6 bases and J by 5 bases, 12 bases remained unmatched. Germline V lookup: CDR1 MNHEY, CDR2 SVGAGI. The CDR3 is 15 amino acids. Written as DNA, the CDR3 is TGTGCCAGCAGCTCAAACGCACACAGGGGATATGGCTACACCTTC. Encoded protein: CASSSNAHRGYGYTF.

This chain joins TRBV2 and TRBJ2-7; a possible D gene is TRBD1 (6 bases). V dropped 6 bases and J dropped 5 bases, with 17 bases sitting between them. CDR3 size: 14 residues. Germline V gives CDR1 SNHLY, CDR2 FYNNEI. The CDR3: CASRFSPRDNEQYF. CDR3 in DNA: TGTGCCAGCAGGTTCTCCCCCAGGGACAACGAGCAGTACTTC.

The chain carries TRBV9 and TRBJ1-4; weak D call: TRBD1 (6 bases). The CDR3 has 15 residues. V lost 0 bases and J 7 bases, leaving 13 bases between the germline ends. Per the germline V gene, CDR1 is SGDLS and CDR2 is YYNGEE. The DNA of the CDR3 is TGTGCCAGCAGCGTAGGAGGACAGAGGGGTGAAAAACTGTTTTTT. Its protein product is CASSVGGQRGEKLFF.

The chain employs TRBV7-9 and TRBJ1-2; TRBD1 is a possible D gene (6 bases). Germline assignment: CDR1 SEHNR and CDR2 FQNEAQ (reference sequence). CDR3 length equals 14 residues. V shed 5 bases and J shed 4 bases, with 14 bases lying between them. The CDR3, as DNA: TGTGCCAGCAGCCCGCCCACGACAGGCTATGGCTACACCTTC. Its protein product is CASSPPTTGYGYTF.

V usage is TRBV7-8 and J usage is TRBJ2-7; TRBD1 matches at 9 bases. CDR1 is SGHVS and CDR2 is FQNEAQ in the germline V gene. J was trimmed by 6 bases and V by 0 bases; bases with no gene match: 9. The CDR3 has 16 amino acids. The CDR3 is CASSLAAGTGSLEQYF. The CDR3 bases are TGTGCCAGCAGCTTAGCTGCCGGGACAGGGTCCCTCGAGCAGTACTTC.

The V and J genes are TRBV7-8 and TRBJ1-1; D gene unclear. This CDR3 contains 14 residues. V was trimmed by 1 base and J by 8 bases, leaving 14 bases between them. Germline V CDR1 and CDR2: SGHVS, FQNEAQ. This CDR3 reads CASSLGGVGQEAFF. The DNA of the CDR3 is TGTGCCAGCAGCTTAGGCGGTGTGGGTCAGGAAGCTTTCTTT.

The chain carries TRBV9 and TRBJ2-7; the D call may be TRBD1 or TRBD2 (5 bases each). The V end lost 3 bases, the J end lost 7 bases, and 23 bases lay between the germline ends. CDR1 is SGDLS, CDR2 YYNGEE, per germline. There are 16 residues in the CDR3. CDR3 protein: CASSARAGTLLGEQYF. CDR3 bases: TGTGCCAGCAGCGCGAGAGCCGGGACCCTTCTTGGTGAGCAGTACTTC.

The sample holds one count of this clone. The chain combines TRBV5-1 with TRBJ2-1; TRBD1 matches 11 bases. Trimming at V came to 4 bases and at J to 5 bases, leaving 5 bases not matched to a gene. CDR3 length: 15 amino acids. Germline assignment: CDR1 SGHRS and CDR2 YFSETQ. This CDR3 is CASSAGQGAHNEQFF. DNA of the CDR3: TGCGCCAGCAGCGCCGGACAGGGGGCCCACAATGAGCAGTTCTTC.

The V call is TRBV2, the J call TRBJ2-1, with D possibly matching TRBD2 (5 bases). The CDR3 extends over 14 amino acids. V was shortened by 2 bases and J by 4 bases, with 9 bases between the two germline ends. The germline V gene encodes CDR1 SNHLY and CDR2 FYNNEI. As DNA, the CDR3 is TGTGCCAGCAGTGAATCCACTAGGTACAATGAGCAGTTCTTC. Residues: CASSESTRYNEQFF.

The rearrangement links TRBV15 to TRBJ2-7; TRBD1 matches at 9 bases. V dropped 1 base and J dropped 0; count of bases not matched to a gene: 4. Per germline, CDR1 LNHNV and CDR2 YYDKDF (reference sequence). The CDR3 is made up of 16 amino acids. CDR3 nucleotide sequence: TGTGCCACCAGCAGAGGAGACAGGGGGAGCTCCTACGAGCAGTACTTC. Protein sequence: CATSRGDRGSSYEQYF. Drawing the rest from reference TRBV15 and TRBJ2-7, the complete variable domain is DAMVIQNPRYQVTQFGKPVTLSCSQTLNHNVMYWYQQKSSQAPKLLFHYYDKDFNNEADTPDNFQSRRPNTSFCFLDIRSPGLGDTAMYLCATSRGDRGSSYEQYFGPGTRLTVT.

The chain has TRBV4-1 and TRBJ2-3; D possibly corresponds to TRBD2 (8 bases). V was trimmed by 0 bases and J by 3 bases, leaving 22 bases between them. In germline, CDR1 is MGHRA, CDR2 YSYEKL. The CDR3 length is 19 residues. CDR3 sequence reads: CASSQEIRTTGTSTDTQYF. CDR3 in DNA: TGCGCCAGCAGCCAAGAAATAAGGACGACAGGGACTAGTACAGATACGCAGTATTTT.

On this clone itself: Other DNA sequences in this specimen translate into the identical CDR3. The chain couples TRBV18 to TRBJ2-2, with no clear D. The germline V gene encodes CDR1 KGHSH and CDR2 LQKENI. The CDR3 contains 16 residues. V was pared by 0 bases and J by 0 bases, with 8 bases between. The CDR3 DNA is TGTGCCAGCTCACCACCCCAAGGAACGAACACCGGGGAGCTGTTTTTT. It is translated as CASSPPQGTNTGELFF.

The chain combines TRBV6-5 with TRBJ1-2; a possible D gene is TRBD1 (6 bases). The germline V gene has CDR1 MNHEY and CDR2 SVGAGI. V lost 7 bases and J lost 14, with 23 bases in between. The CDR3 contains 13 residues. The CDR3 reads CASKEFFGTPETF. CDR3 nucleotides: TGTGCCAGCAAGGAGTTCTTCGGGACACCGGAGACCTTC.

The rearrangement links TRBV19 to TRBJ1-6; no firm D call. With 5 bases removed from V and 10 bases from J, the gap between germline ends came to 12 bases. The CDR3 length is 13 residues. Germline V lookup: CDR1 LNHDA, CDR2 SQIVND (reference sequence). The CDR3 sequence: CASSEEGRSPLHF. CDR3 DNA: TGTGCCAGTAGTGAAGAGGGAAGGTCACCCCTCCACTTT.

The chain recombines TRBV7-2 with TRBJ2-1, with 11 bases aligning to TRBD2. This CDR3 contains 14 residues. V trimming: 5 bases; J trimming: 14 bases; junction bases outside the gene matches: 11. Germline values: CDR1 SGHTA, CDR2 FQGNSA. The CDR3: CASSRGLAEHKEFF. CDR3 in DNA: TGTGCCAGCAGCAGGGGACTAGCGGAGCATAAGGAGTTCTTC.

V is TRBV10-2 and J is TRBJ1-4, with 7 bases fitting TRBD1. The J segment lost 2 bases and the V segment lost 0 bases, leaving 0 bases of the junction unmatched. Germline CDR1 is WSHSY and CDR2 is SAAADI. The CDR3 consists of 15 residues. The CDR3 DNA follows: TGCGCCAGCAGTGAGTCGACAGGGACTAATGAAAAACTGTTTTTT. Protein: CASSESTGTNEKLFF.

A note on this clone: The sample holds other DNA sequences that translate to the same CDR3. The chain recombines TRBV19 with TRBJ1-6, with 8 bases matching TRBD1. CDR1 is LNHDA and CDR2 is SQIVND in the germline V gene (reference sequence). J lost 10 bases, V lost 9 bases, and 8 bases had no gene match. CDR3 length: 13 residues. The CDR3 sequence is CASRDRGGSPLHF. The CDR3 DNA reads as TGTGCCAGCCGCGACAGGGGTGGCTCACCCCTCCACTTT. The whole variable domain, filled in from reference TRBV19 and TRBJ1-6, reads DGGITQSPKYLFRKEGQNVTLSCEQNLNHDAMYWYRQDPGQGLRLIYYSQIVNDFQKGDIAEGYSVSREKKESFPLTVTSAQKNPTAFYLCASRDRGGSPLHFGNGTRLTVT.

CDR3 bases: TGCGCCAGCAGCTTGGCCTCAACATCGACTGGCTACACCTTC. Translating it yields CASSLASTSTGYTF. V is TRBV5-1 and J is TRBJ1-2; D unclear. Trimming stripped 0 bases from V and 7 bases from J, with 13 bases between. Germline CDR1 and CDR2: SGHRS and YFSETQ. CDR3 length: 14 amino acids.

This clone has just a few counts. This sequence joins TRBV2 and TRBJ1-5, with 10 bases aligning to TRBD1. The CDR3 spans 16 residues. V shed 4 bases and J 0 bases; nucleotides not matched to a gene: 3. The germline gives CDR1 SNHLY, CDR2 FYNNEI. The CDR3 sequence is CASSGTGGGSNQPQHF. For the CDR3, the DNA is TGTGCCAGCAGTGGGACAGGGGGGGGTAGCAATCAGCCCCAGCATTTT. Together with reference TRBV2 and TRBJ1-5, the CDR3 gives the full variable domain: EPEVTQTPSHQVTQMGQEVILRCVPISNHLYFYWYRQILGQKVEFLVSFYNNEISEKSEIFDDQFSVERPDGSNFTLKIRSTKLEDSAMYFCASSGTGGGSNQPQHFGDGTRLSIL.

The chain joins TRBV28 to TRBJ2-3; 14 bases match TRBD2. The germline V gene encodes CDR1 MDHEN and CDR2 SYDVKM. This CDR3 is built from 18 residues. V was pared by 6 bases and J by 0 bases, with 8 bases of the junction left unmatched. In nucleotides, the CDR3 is TGTGCCAGCAGCCGAGGACTAGCGGGGGGCTATAGCACAGATACGCAGTATTTT. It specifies CASSRGLAGGYSTDTQYF.